These 27 T cell receptor beta chains originate from one sample sequenced in a study of T cell clonality in common variable immunodeficiency. Profiled with immunoSEQ multiplex PCR; TCRdb holds only in-frame clones, not every one. The repertoire consists of about 47,000 clones, none detected only once. Sequencing input: peripheral blood mononuclear cells. Every receptor here comes from a person aged 18 to 69 in good health.

This clone occurred many times. The sequenced fragment ends 3 residues before the CDR3 boundary, so the rest is inferred from the germline J gene. J is TRBJ2-6 and V is TRBV30; possible D gene TRBD1, 5 bases. The CDR3 contains 14 residues. Trimming took off 2 bases at V and 1 base at J, with 6 bases between the two ends. CDR1 and CDR2 from the germline V gene are GTSNPN and SVGIG (reference sequence). The CDR3: CAWSTGSGANVLTF. The CDR3 bases that were read are TGTGCCTGGAGTACAGGTTCTGGGGCCAACGTC.

This clone was detected ten times or more. The sequenced fragment ends 3 residues before the CDR3 boundary, so the rest is inferred from the germline J gene. The chain links TRBV19 to TRBJ2-7, with TRBD1 matching 7 bases. V trimming: 7 bases; J trimming: 6 bases; junction bases outside the gene matches: 18. The CDR3 is 16 amino acids. In germline, CDR1 is LNHDA, CDR2 SQIVND (reference sequence). The sequenced part of the CDR3 DNA is TGTGCCAGTAAACCAGACGGGACAGTTACAAGGGGCGAG. Translated, it gives CASKPDGTVTRGE. The CDR3, in full, reads CASKPDGTVTRGEQYF.

A note on this clone: Read data end 3 residues before the CDR3 end; the end is taken from the germline J gene. The chain carries TRBV5-5 and TRBJ2-7; D gene ambiguous. CDR3 length equals 15 residues. V was clipped by 0 bases and J by 1 base, with 11 bases between them. CDR1 and CDR2 from the germline V gene are SGHKS and YYEKEE (reference sequence). The CDR3 region is CASSLDVGWSYEQYF. The sequenced part of the CDR3 DNA is TGTGCCAGCAGCTTGGATGTAGGGTGGTCCTACGAG.

This clone has at least ten counts. Sequencing ends 3 residues short of the CDR3 end; the germline J gene provides the rest. The J gene is TRBJ2-1, the V gene TRBV14, with 9 bases identical to TRBD2. The J segment lost 7 bases and the V segment lost 0 bases, leaving 4 bases of the junction unmatched. CDR1 and CDR2 from the germline V gene are SGHDN and FVKESK. This CDR3 contains 15 residues. The CDR3 sequence: CASSQDNSGSNEQFF. The CDR3 bases that were read are TGTGCCAGCAGCCAAGATAATAGCGGGAGTAATGAG.

In its sample, this clone was seen many times. Read sequence stops 3 residues before the CDR3 end, and the germline J gene provides the missing end. The gene calls are TRBV6-2 or TRBV6-3 and TRBJ2-2; 15 positions match TRBD2. This CDR3 spans 16 amino acids. Looked up from germline, CDR1 is MNHEY and CDR2 is SVGEGT. The J segment lost 7 bases and the V segment lost 6 bases, leaving 6 bases of the junction unmatched. The CDR3 sequence is CASRPGLAGGLGELFF. CDR3 bases read: TGTGCCAGCAGACCGGGACTAGCGGGGGGCCTCGGGGAG.

This clone was observed at least ten times. The CDR3 is cut off 3 residues early in the read; its end comes from the germline J gene. The chain has TRBV10-3 and TRBJ1-3; 8 positions match TRBD1. The V and J ends lost 3 bases and 4 bases, in that order; junction bases with no gene match: 5. CDR3 length: 15 residues. Germline V gene data show CDR1 as ENHRY and CDR2 as SYGVKD. The CDR3 spells CAISEPDRGGNTIYF. The part of the CDR3 DNA that was read is TGTGCCATCAGTGAACCCGACAGGGGAGGAAACACC.

There are a few counts of this clone. The CDR3: CASRAGQFSGNTIYF. The sequenced CDR3 bases are TGTGCCAGCAGGGCGGGACAGTTCTCTGGAAACACC. The rearrangement joins TRBV2 to TRBJ1-3; 7 bases match TRBD1. From the germline J gene comes the end of the CDR3, since the read stops 3 residues before it. CDR1 and CDR2 (germline): SNHLY, FYNNEI. J lost 0 bases, V lost 6 bases, and 5 bases had no gene match. The CDR3 is 15 residues long.

This clone showed up many times. The read gets to within 3 residues of the CDR3 end, and the germline J gene fills in the rest. The chain recombines TRBV30 with TRBJ2-7; TRBD2 aligns across 9 bases. Germline CDR1 reads GTSNPN; CDR2 reads SVGIG (reference sequence). Trimming took 3 bases from V and 5 from J; bases not matched to a gene: 11. This CDR3 has 15 residues. CDR3 amino acids: CAWSGRLAALDEQYF. The CDR3 bases that were read are TGTGCCTGGAGCGGTAGACTAGCGGCCTTGGACGAG.

In this sample, this clone turned up many times. The read comes to an end 3 residues before the CDR3 does, leaving the germline J gene to fill in the end. This sequence joins TRBV7-6 and TRBJ2-2; tentative D call: TRBD2 (6 bases). Germline CDR1 and CDR2: SGHVS and FNYEAQ. Trimming removed 2 bases at V and 1 base at J, with 11 bases between. The CDR3 has 16 amino acids. Incomplete CDR3 DNA: TGTGCCAGCAGCTTACAAACTAGCTTGAACACCGGGGAG. It yields the protein CASSLQTSLNTGE. The whole CDR3 protein reads CASSLQTSLNTGELFF.

This clone showed up many times. The observed sequence ends 3 residues before the CDR3 terminus, with the missing tail filled in from the germline J gene. V gene TRBV7-2 combines with J gene TRBJ1-5; D is perhaps TRBD1 (5 bases). Trimming shortened V by 5 bases and J by 0 bases, and 11 bases separated the two germline ends. This CDR3 has 15 amino acids. In germline, CDR1 is SGHTA, CDR2 FQGNSA. The sequenced part of the CDR3 DNA is TGTGCCAGCAGCACACGGCAGGGTAGCAATCAGCCC. As protein: CASSTRQGSNQP. The full CDR3 protein is CASSTRQGSNQPQHF. Full variable domain (rest looked up from reference TRBV7-2 and TRBJ1-5): GAGVSQSPSNKVTEKGKDVELRCDPISGHTALYWYRQSLGQGLEFLIYFQGNSAPDKSGLPSDRFSAERTGGSVSTLTIQRTQQEDSAVYLCASSTRQGSNQPQHFGDGTRLSIL.

Ten or more counts support this clone. Read coverage stops 3 residues before the CDR3 terminus; the germline J gene supplies the remainder. This chain links TRBV14 with TRBJ2-7, with 9 bases lining up with TRBD2. After removal of 1 base from V and 3 bases from J, the junction contained 16 bases not matched to a gene. Germline V lookup: CDR1 SGHDN, CDR2 FVKESK. The length of the CDR3 is 19 residues. Here the CDR3 reads CASSQVPGLVSGRLYEQYF. CDR3 DNA, as far as it was read: TGTGCCAGCAGCCAAGTCCCAGGGTTGGTAAGCGGGAGGCTCTACGAG. The variable domain in full, with the rest retrieved from reference TRBV14 and TRBJ2-7, is EAGVTQFPSHSVIEKGQTVTLRCDPISGHDNLYWYRRVMGKEIKFLLHFVKESKQDESGMPNNRFLAERTGGTYSTLKVQPAELEDSGVYFCASSQVPGLVSGRLYEQYFGPGTRLTVT.

This clone appeared a few times. Read coverage stops 3 residues before the CDR3 terminus; the germline J gene supplies the remainder. The gene calls are TRBV19 and TRBJ1-3; TRBD1 is a possible D gene (6 bases). CDR1 is LNHDA and CDR2 is SQIVND in the germline V gene (reference sequence). Between the trimmed V and J ends, which lost 4 bases and 2 bases, there was a span of 12 bases. The CDR3 runs to 15 residues. Incomplete CDR3 DNA: TGTGCCAGTAGTACCGGGACACCAACTGGAAACACC. Protein product: CASSTGTPTGNT. The full CDR3 reads CASSTGTPTGNTIYF. The complete variable domain, with remaining parts taken from reference TRBV19 and TRBJ1-3, reads DGGITQSPKYLFRKEGQNVTLSCEQNLNHDAMYWYRQDPGQGLRLIYYSQIVNDFQKGDIAEGYSVSREKKESFPLTVTSAQKNPTAFYLCASSTGTPTGNTIYFGEGSWLTVV.

This clone showed up many times. Read sequence stops 3 residues before the CDR3 end, and the germline J gene provides the missing end. The chain has TRBV14 and TRBJ2-1; no firm D call. The CDR3 loop spans 17 amino acids. The ends were cut back, 1 base at V and 4 bases at J, with 17 bases in the middle. The V gene's germline CDR1 is SGHDN and CDR2 FVKESK. The CDR3 sequence: CASSQGARKADYNEQFF. The sequenced CDR3 bases are TGTGCCAGCAGCCAAGGGGCAAGAAAAGCAGATTACAATGAG.

The table lists this clone with many counts. The CDR3 goes on 3 residues after the read ends, and that part is filled in from the germline J gene. The V and J genes are TRBV5-5 and TRBJ2-7; TRBD1 agrees at 8 bases. The V segment lost 2 bases and the J segment 5 bases; nucleotides outside the gene matches: 9. Germline loops: CDR1 SGHKS, CDR2 YYEKEE (reference sequence). The CDR3 totals 15 residues. The CDR3 loop is CASSFFSGQGHEQYF. Incomplete CDR3 DNA: TGTGCCAGCAGCTTTTTCTCCGGACAGGGCCACGAG.

Only a few counts were recorded for this clone. The junction departs from the called germline gene at one end, perhaps through a read error. This CDR3 reads CASSDAGRGGSETQYF. CDR3 DNA (partial): TGTGCCAGCAGTGACGCGGGGCGGGGGGGGTCAGAGACG. The chain combines TRBV2 with TRBJ2-3, with TRBD2 identical over 9 bases. Read coverage stops 3 residues before the CDR3 terminus; the germline J gene supplies the remainder. This CDR3 has 16 amino acids. Germline assignment: CDR1 SNHLY and CDR2 FYNNEI.

Many counts were recorded for this clone. The read terminates 3 residues before the CDR3 end, so the remaining end is supplied by the germline J gene. The V gene is TRBV7-2, the J gene TRBJ2-7; TRBD1 matches 8 bases. The CDR3 has 13 residues. Germline CDR1 and CDR2: SGHTA and FQGNSA. J gave up 6 bases and V 5 bases, and 6 bases lay outside the gene matches. CDR3 sequence: CASSTGQVGEQYF. Incomplete CDR3 DNA: TGTGCCAGCAGCACGGGACAGGTGGGCGAG.

This clone was detected ten times or more. Coverage ceases 3 residues before the CDR3 finishes, and the germline J gene fills in the end. The chain has TRBV18 and TRBJ2-3, with D possibly TRBD2 on 6 matching bases. The CDR3 sequence is 20 residues long. Germline assignment: CDR1 KGHSH and CDR2 LQKENI. V lost 3 bases and J 0 bases, leaving 25 bases between the germline ends. The CDR3 loop is CASSPQPPRSGRTSTDTQYF. The DNA read from the CDR3 is TGTGCCAGCTCACCCCAGCCCCCTAGATCGGGGAGGACTAGCACAGATACG. Filled out from reference TRBV18 and TRBJ2-3, the complete variable domain reads NAGVMQNPRHLVRRRGQEARLRCSPMKGHSHVYWYRQLPEEGLKFMVYLQKENIIDESGMPKERFSAEFPKEGPSILRIQQVVRGDSAAYFCASSPQPPRSGRTSTDTQYFGPGTRLTVL.

This clone was found many times. Coverage ceases 3 residues before the CDR3 finishes, and the germline J gene fills in the end. The chain joins TRBV11-2 to TRBJ2-1; 8 bases line up with TRBD2. Per germline, CDR1 SGHAT and CDR2 FQNNGV. This CDR3 spans 14 amino acids. J was trimmed by 6 bases and V by 5 bases; bases with no gene match: 6. CDR3 protein: CASSVSGAFNEQFF. The covered CDR3 bases are TGTGCCAGCAGCGTTAGCGGGGCCTTCAATGAG.

This clone was seen repeatedly, ten times or more. The sequenced fragment ends 3 residues before the CDR3 boundary, so the rest is inferred from the germline J gene. V and J are TRBV7-2 and TRBJ2-7, with D perhaps TRBD2 (6 bases). The CDR3 is made up of 14 amino acids. From germline, CDR1 is SGHTA and CDR2 FQGNSA. V lost 3 bases to trimming and J lost 5 bases, with 14 bases between them. The DNA read from the CDR3 is TGTGCCAGCAGCTTGTTGCGGGGCGGTAACGAG. As protein: CASSLLRGGNE. The entire CDR3 protein reads CASSLLRGGNEQYF.

This clone came up many times. The read ends 3 residues shy of where the CDR3 ends; the end is completed using the germline J gene. The rearrangement joins TRBV9 to TRBJ2-7, with 8 positions matching TRBD1. Trimming at V came to 4 bases and at J to 0 bases, leaving 3 bases not matched to a gene. Germline V gene sequence: CDR1 SGDLS, CDR2 YYNGEE. This CDR3 is built from 14 residues. Partial CDR3 DNA: TGTGCCAGCAGCCTGACAGGGGCCTCCTACGAG. Translating it yields CASSLTGASYE. The entire CDR3 reads CASSLTGASYEQYF.

This clone was detected many times. The read terminates 3 residues before the CDR3 end, so the remaining end is supplied by the germline J gene. The chain employs TRBV5-6 and TRBJ2-7; D might be TRBD1 (6 bases). The CDR3 runs 12 residues. V was shortened by 2 bases and J by 5 bases, with 8 bases between the two germline ends. CDR1 is SGHDT and CDR2 is YYEEEE in the germline V gene. The chain's CDR3 is CASSLQGDEQYF. The covered CDR3 bases are TGTGCCAGCAGCTTACAGGGAGACGAG.

This clone occurred many times. The read falls 3 residues short of the CDR3 end, and the missing part is taken from the germline J gene. V is TRBV7-9 and J is TRBJ2-3; TRBD1 might be the D (6 bases). The CDR3 sequence is 15 residues long. V gave up 5 bases and J gave up 6 bases, with 18 bases separating them. Germline CDR1 is SEHNR and CDR2 is FQNEAQ (reference sequence). The part of the CDR3 DNA that was read is TGTGCCAGCAGCCTGCTTAGGGGGACAACGGATACG. This translates into CASSLLRGTTDT. The CDR3, in full, reads CASSLLRGTTDTQYF.

A note on this clone: The missing CDR3 end, 3 residues past where the read stops, is filled in from the germline J gene. This chain joins TRBV19 and TRBJ1-1, with 9 nucleotides matching TRBD1. Germline V gene lookup returns CDR1 LNHDA and CDR2 SQIVND (reference sequence). After removal of 4 bases from V and 5 bases from J, the junction contained 5 bases not matched to a gene. The CDR3 is made up of 14 amino acids. Partial CDR3 DNA: TGTGCCAGTAGTAGGAGGACAGGGGCGACTGAA. Translated, it gives CASSRRTGATE. The full CDR3 sequence reads CASSRRTGATEAFF.

There are many counts of this clone. The CDR3 DNA, read in part, is TGTGCCAGTACCGACGTCGGGTCCTATAATTCACCC. This gives the protein CASTDVGSYNSP. The whole CDR3 region reads CASTDVGSYNSPLHF. The gene calls are TRBV19 and TRBJ1-6, with no clear D. Read data end 3 residues before the CDR3 end; the end is taken from the germline J gene. Deletions cut 7 bases from V and 1 base from J, with 11 bases between. CDR3 size: 15 residues. Germline V gives CDR1 LNHDA, CDR2 SQIVND (reference sequence).

This clone was seen repeatedly, ten times or more. The read terminates 3 residues ahead of where the CDR3 ends, so the germline J gene completes it. The rearrangement links TRBV20-1 to TRBJ1-4; 8 bases map to TRBD1. The CDR3 has 12 amino acids. The ends lost 5 bases at V and 8 bases at J; junction bases unmatched: 4. Germline CDR1 DFQATT, CDR2 SNEGSKA (reference sequence). The CDR3 loop is CSAFGTGEKLFF. The DNA read from the CDR3 is TGCAGTGCTTTCGGGACAGGAGAAAAA.

There are many counts of this clone. The read ends 3 residues shy of where the CDR3 ends; the end is completed using the germline J gene. The gene calls are TRBV20-1 and TRBJ1-5; possible D gene TRBD1, 6 bases. The CDR3 totals 14 residues. Germline CDR1 reads DFQATT; CDR2 reads SNEGSKA (reference sequence). The V gene lost 7 bases and the J gene lost 7 bases, with 20 bases spanning the gap. CDR3 protein: CSVRIGQTGQPQHF. The CDR3 DNA, read in part, is TGCAGTGTCCGGATAGGACAGACGGGGCAGCCC.

For this clone: The read comes to an end 3 residues before the CDR3 does, leaving the germline J gene to fill in the end. J is TRBJ2-1 and V is TRBV6-4; D is perhaps TRBD1 (6 bases). CDR3 length: 15 amino acids. Germline V gives CDR1 MRHNA, CDR2 SNTAGT. With 0 bases removed from V and 8 bases from J, the gap between germline ends came to 14 bases. CDR3 DNA (partial): TGTGCCAGCAGTGACTCGTCCGGGACAAAAGATGAG. As protein: CASSDSSGTKDE. The full CDR3 sequence reads CASSDSSGTKDEQFF.